The clone carrying this TCR beta chain was counted a few times. CDR3 length: 13 residues. The germline V gene has CDR1 MDHEN and CDR2 SYDVKM. The trim removed 7 bases at V and 4 bases at J, leaving 6 bases unmatched. This sample is drawn from a study of blood T cells in healthy people across ages. A J-beta primer mix and a sample-barcoded 5' primer were used in a second PCR of about 7 to 11 cycles. TCRdb independently ran MiXCR on the 5' RACE reads; one entry per CDR3 protein. The sample has under 1,100,000 distinct CDR3 sequences, less than 25% seen once; the top ten hold 0.75%. These data are also associated with another study on T cells of mothers and their children. That paper states: Reads recorded for TCR beta CDR3 numbered over 9 million per mother and roughly 2.7 million per child.

This TCR was sampled from a girl aged 2 to 10 in good health. Sequencing input: blood. This sequence joins TRBV28 and TRBJ1-2; 7 positions agree with TRBD1. This CDR3 reads CASNDSGGYGYTF. CDR3 bases: TGTGCCAGCAATGATTCAGGGGGCTATGGCTACACCTTC.